This T cell receptor beta chain was sequenced in a study of shared clonotypes between healthy human individuals. Study-level points and caveats: Sharing across four donors was highest in naive CD4 (around 5%) and lowest in memory CD8 (approximately 0.4%). A reduction in generation probabilities was seen for non-shared clonotypes relative to those shared by all four donors.

Only in-frame clones appear in the TCRdb table, and some are missing; sequencing was by immunoSEQ multiplex PCR. Of a few million clones listed, more than 90% are singletons. The germline CDR1 and CDR2 sequences are SGHDT and YYEEEE. V was cut by 4 bases and J by 0 bases, with 14 bases left in between. This CDR3 is 16 amino acids long. In the case of this clone: The target antigen is unknown.

The source of this sequence is a man aged 18 to 29 in good health. The chain employs TRBV5-6 and TRBJ1-5; possible D gene TRBD1, 6 bases. Sequenced material: naive CD4+ T cells sorted from blood. The subset was: CD45RA+ positively selected. CDR3 coding DNA: TGTGCCAGCAGCGCCGTCGGGGGCAATAGCAATCAGCCCCAGCATTTT. This encodes CASSAVGGNSNQPQHF.